Presented here are 4 T cell receptor beta chains from one specimen sequenced in a study of cytotoxic CD8 clonotypes in ibrutinib-treated CLL. Data came from immunoSEQ multiplex PCR; TCRdb stores just in-frame clones and leaves some out. This table holds about 29,000 clones, 70% to 80% found once. The material was PBMCs, obtained after 36 months of ibrutinib treatment. Source of these receptors: a human donor with chronic lymphocytic leukemia.

The chain employs TRBV6-1 and TRBJ1-1, with 9 bases that match TRBD1. Germline loops: CDR1 MNHNS, CDR2 SASEGT. The CDR3 contains 11 residues. V lost 6 bases and J lost 10; bases outside the gene matches: 3. CDR3 protein: CASRPTGGAFF. The CDR3 DNA sequence: TGTGCCAGCAGACCGACAGGGGGAGCTTTCTTT.

The V gene is TRBV5-1, the J gene TRBJ2-3; D remains unclear. The V gene lost 0 bases and the J gene lost 0 bases, with 8 bases spanning the gap. Germline values: CDR1 SGHRS, CDR2 YFSETQ. This CDR3 is built from 15 residues. The CDR3 bases are TGCGCCAGCAGCTTGGACCCCCTTAGCACAGATACGCAGTATTTT. This sequence encodes CASSLDPLSTDTQYF. Drawing the rest from reference TRBV5-1 and TRBJ2-3, the complete variable domain is KAGVTQTPRYLIKTRGQQVTLSCSPISGHRSVSWYQQTPGQGLQFLFEYFSETQRNKGNFPGRFSGRQFSNSRSEMNVSTLELGDSALYLCASSLDPLSTDTQYFGPGTRLTVL.

V is TRBV9 and J is TRBJ1-5; D may be TRBD1 (6 bases). The length of the CDR3 is 18 residues. V gave up 0 bases and J gave up 1 base, with 17 bases separating them. Germline V gene lookup returns CDR1 SGDLS and CDR2 YYNGEE. The CDR3 loop is CASSVVDRTLRSNQPQHF. CDR3 sequence (DNA): TGTGCCAGCAGCGTAGTAGACAGGACCTTGAGGAGCAATCAGCCCCAGCATTTT.

The J gene is TRBJ1-1, the V gene TRBV7-9; D is unresolved. The germline CDR1 and CDR2 sequences are SEHNR and FQNEAQ (reference sequence). The CDR3 covers 17 residues. Trimming cost V 4 bases and J 2 bases, with 20 bases left between them. This chain's CDR3 is CASSSTRITKTNTEAFF. The CDR3, as DNA: TGTGCCAGCAGCTCGACCCGGATAACTAAGACCAACACTGAAGCTTTCTTT.